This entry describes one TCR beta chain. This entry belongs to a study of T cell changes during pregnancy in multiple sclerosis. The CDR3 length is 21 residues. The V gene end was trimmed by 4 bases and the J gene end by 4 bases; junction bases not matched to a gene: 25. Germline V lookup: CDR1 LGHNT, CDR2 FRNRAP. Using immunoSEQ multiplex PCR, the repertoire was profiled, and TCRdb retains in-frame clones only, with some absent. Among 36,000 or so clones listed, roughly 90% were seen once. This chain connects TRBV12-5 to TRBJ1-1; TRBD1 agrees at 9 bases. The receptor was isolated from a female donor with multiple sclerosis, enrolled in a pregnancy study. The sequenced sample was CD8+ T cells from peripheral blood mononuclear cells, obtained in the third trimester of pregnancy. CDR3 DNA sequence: TGTGCTAGTGGTTCACATCAGATAAGACCGGGACAGGGTTTCGGTGGCACTGAAGCTTTCTTT. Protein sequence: CASGSHQIRPGQGFGGTEAFF.